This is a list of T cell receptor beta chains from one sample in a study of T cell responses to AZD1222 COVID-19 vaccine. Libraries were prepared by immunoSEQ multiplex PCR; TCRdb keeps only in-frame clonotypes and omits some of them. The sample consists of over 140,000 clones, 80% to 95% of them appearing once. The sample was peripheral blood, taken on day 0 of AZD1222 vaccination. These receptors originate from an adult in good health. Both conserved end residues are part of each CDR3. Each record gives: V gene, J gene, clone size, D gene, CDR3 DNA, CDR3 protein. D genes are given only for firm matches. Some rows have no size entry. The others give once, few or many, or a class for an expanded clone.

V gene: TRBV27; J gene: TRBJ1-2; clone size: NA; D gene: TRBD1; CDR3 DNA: TGTGCCAGCAGTGAACACAGGGGCTCCTATGGCTACACCTTC; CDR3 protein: CASSEHRGSYGYTF
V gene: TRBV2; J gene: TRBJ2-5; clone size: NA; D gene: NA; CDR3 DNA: TGTGCCAGCAGTGAAGGGAGAGGGCAAGAGACCCAGTACTTC; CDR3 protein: CASSEGRGQETQYF
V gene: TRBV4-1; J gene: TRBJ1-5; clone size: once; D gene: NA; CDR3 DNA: TGCGCCAGCAGCCCCTCAGGGGCAGATGATCAGCCCCAGCATTTT; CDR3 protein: CASSPSGADDQPQHF
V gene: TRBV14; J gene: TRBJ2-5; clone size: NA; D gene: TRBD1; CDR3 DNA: TGTGCCAGCAGCCGAGGGGGCCCCCAGTACTTC; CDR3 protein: CASSRGGPQYF
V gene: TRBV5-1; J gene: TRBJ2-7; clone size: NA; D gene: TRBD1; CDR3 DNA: TGCGCCAGCAGCTTGGAAACAGGGGCAGGCTACGAGCAGTACTTC; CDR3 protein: CASSLETGAGYEQYF
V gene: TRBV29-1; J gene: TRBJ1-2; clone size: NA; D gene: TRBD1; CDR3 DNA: TGCAGCGATGACAGGGACTATGGCTACACCTTC; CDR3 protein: CSDDRDYGYTF
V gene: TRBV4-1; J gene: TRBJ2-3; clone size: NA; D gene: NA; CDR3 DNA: TGCGCCAGCAGCCAAGCATCGGTTACAGATACGCAGTATTTT; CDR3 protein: CASSQASVTDTQYF
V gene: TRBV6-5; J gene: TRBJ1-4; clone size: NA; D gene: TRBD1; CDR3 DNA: TGTGCCAGCTTAGGCAGGGGGAGTGAAAAACTGTTTTTT; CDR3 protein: CASLGRGSEKLFF
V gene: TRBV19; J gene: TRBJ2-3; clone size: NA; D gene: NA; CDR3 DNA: TGTGCCAGTAGTATAGCGGCTTTGAATACGCAGTATTTT; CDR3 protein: CASSIAALNTQYF
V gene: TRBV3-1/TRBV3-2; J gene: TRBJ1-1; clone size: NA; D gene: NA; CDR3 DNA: TGTGCCAGCAGCCACGCAGGGGCGCTGAGCACTGAAGCTTTCTTT; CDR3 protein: CASSHAGALSTEAFF
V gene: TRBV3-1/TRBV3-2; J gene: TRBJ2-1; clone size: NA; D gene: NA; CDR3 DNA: TGTGCCAGCAGCAGTTGGGGGAGCTCCTACAATGAGCAGTTCTTC; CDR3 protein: CASSSWGSSYNEQFF
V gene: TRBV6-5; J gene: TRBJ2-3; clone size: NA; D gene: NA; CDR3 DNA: TGTGCCACTCAGAAGAGCCGCGGCAGCACAGATACGCAGTATTTT; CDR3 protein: CATQKSRGSTDTQYF
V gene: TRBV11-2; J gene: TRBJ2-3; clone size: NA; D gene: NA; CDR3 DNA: TGTGCCAGCAACACTAGCCCCCGGCCCAGGGCAGATACGCAGTATTTT; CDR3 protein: CASNTSPRPRADTQYF
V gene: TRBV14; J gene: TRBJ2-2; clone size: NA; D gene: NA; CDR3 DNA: TGTGCCAGCAGCCAACGATTAACCGGGGAGCTGTTTTTT; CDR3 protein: CASSQRLTGELFF
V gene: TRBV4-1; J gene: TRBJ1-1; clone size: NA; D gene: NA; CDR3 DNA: TGCGCCAGCAGTCTGGGGAGTGGGGTGGAAGCTTTCTTT; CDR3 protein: CASSLGSGVEAFF
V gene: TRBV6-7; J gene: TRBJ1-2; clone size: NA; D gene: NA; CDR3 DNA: TGTGCCAGCAGTTACTCAGGGGTTGGCTACACCTTC; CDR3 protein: CASSYSGVGYTF
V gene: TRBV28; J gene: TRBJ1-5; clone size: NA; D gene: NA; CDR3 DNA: TGTGCCAGCCAGCCCCTTACGGCGGGTCAGCCCCAGCATTTT; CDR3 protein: CASQPLTAGQPQHF
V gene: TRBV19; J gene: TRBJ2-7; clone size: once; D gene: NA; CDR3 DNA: TGTGCCAGTAGTATCTCGACAGATCCGTACCCCTACGAGCAGTACTTC; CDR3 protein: CASSISTDPYPYEQYF
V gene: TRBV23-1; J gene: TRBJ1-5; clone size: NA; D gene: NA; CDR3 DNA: TGCGCCCGGGGAGTCAGGGGAGGCAATCAGCCCCAGCATTTT; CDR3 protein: CARGVRGGNQPQHF
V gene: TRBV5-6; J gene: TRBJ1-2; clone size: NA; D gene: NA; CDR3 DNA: TGTGCCAGCAGCCCAAGACAGACTCCTTTCTATGGCTACACCTTC; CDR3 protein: CASSPRQTPFYGYTF
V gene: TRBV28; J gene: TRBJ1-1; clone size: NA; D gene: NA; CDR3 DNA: TGTGCCAGCAGTTTGACAGCACCTAATATAGCTTTCTTT; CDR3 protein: CASSLTAPNIAFF
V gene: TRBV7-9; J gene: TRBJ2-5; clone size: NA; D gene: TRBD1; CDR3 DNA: TGTGCCAGCAGCGCCCGGGACAGGGGTAGACAGACCCAGTACTTC; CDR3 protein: CASSARDRGRQTQYF
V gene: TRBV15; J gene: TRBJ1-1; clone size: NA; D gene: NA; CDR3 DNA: TGTGCCACCAGCATAGTGAACACTGAAGCTTTCTTT; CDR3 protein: CATSIVNTEAFF
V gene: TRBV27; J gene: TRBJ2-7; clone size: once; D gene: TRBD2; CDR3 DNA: TGTGCCAGCAGCGCTCTAGCGGGTGAGAGCTCCTACGAGCAGTACTTC; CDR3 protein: CASSALAGESSYEQYF
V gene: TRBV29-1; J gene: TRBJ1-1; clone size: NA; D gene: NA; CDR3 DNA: TGCAGCGTTGACAGGGGTACTGAAGCTTTCTTT; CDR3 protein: CSVDRGTEAFF
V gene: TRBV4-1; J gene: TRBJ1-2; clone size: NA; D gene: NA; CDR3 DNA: TGCGCCAGCAGCCAAACGGACACCTATGGCTACACCTTC; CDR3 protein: CASSQTDTYGYTF